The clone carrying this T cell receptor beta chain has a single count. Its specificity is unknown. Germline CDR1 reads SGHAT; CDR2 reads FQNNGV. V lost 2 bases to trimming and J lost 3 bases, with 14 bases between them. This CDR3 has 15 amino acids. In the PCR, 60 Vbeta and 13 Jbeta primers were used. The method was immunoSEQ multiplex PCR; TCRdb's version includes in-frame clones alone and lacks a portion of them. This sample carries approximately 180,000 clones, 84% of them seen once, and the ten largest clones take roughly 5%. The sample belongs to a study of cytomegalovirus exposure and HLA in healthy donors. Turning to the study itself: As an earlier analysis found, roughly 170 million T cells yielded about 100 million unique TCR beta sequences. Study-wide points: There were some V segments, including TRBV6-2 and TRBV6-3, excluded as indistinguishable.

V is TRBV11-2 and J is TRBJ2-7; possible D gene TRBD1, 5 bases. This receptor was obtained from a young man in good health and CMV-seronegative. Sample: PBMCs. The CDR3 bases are TGTGCCAGCAGCTTAATTTCAGGGCGAAACTACGAGCAGTACTTC. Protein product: CASSLISGRNYEQYF.